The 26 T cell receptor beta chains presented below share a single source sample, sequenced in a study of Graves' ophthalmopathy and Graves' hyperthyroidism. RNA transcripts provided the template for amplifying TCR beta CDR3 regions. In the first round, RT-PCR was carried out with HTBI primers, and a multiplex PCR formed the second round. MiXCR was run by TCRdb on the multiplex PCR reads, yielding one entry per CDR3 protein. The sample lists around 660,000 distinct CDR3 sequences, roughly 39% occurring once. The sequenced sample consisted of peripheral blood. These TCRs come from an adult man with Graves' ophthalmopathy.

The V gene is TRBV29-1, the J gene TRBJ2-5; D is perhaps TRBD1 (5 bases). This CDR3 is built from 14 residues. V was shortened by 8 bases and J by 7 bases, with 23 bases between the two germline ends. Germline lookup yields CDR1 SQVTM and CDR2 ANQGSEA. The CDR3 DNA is TGCAGCAGTGATAGGACAAGAAAGCAGGGGACCCAGTACTTC. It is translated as CSSDRTRKQGTQYF. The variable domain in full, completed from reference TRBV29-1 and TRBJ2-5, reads SAVISQKPSRDICQRGTSLTIQCQVDSQVTMMFWYRQQPGQSLTLIATANQGSEATYESGFVIDKFPISRPNLTFSTLTVSNMSPEDSSIYLCSSDRTRKQGTQYFGPGTRLLVL.

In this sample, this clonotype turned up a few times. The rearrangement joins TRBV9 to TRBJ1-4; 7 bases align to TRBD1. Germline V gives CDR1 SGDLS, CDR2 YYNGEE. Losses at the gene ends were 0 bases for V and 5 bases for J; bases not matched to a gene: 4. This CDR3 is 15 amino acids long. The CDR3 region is CASSVGGGSNEKLFF. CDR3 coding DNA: TGTGCCAGCAGCGTAGGAGGGGGCTCGAATGAAAAACTGTTTTTT.

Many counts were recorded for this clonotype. CDR3 bases: TGCGCCAGCAGTGAGATGGCGAGGGGCCTTGGCGAAAAACTGTTTTTT. Amino acids: CASSEMARGLGEKLFF. This chain links TRBV10-2 with TRBJ1-4, with a tentative D call TRBD1 (5 bases). The germline V and J ends were trimmed by 2 bases and 8 bases, with 18 bases remaining between them. The germline V gene has CDR1 WSHSY and CDR2 SAAADI. CDR3 length: 16 residues.

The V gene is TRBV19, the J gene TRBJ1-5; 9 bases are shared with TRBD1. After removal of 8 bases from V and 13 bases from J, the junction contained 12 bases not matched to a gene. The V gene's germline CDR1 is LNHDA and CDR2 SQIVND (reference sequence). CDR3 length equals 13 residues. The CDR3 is CASSDRGKEEQHF. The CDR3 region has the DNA TGTGCCAGTTCGGACAGGGGAAAGGAGGAGCAGCATTTT.

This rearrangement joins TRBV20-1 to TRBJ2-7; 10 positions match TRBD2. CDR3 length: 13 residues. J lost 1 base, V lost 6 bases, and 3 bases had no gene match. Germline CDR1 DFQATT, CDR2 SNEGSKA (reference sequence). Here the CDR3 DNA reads TGCAGTGCGTGGACTAGCGGATCCTACGAGCAGTACTTC. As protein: CSAWTSGSYEQYF.

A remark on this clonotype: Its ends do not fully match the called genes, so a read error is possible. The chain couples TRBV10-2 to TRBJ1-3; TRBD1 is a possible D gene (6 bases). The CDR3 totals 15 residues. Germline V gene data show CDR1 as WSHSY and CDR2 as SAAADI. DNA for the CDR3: TGTGCCAGCAGTCGCAAAGGGGGAGTCCAAGACACCATATATTTT. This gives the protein CASSRKGGVQDTIYF.

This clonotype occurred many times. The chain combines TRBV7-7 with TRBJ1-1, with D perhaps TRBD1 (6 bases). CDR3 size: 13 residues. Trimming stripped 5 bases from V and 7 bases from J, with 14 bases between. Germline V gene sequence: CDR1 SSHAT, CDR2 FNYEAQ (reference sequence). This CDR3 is CASSAMGAGEAFF. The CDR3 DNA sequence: TGTGCCAGCAGCGCGATGGGGGCGGGTGAAGCTTTCTTT.

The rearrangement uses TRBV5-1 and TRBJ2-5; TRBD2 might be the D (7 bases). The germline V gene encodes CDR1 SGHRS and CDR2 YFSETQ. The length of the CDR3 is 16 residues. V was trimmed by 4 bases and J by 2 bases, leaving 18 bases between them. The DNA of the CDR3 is TGCGCCAGCAGCCCTTTTGGGGGGGCCGGGCAAGAGACCCAGTACTTC. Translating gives CASSPFGGAGQETQYF.

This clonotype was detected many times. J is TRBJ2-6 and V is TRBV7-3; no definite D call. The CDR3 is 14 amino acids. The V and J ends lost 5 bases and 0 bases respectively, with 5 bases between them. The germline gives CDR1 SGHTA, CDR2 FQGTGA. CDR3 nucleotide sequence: TGTGCCAGCAGCCCGCACTCTGGGGCCAACGTCCTGACTTTC. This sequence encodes CASSPHSGANVLTF.

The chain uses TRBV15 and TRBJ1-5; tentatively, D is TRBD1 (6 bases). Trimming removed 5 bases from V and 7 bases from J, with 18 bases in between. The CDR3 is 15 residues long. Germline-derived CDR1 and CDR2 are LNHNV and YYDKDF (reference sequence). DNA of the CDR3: TGTGCCACCAGCCGGTCCGGGGGCGGTGAGCAGCCCCAGCATTTT. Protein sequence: CATSRSGGGEQPQHF.

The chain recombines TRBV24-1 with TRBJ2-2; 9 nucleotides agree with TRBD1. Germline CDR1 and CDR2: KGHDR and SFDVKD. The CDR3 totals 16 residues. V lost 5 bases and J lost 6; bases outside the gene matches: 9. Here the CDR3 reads CATSAGTGSRAGELFF. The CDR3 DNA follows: TGTGCCACCAGTGCCGGGACAGGGTCTCGCGCCGGGGAGCTGTTTTTT.

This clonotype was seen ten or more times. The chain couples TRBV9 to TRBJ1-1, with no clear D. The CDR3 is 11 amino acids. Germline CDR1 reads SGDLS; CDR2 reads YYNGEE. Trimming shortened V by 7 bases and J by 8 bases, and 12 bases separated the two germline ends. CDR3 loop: CASRRAGEAFF. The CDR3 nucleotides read TGTGCCAGCCGCCGAGCCGGAGAAGCTTTCTTT.

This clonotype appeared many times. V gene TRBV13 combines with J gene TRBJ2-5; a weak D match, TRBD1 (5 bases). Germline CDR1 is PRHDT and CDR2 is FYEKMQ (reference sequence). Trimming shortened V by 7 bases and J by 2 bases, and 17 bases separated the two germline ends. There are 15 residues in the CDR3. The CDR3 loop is CASTWYTGPQETQYF. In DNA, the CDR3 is TGTGCCAGCACCTGGTACACAGGCCCGCAAGAGACCCAGTACTTC.

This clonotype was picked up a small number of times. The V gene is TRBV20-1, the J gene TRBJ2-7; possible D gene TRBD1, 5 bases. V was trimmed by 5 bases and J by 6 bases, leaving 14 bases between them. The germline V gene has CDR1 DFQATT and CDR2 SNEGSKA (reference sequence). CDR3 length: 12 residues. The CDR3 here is CSAWEEGAEQYF. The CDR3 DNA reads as TGCAGTGCTTGGGAAGAAGGGGCCGAGCAGTACTTC.

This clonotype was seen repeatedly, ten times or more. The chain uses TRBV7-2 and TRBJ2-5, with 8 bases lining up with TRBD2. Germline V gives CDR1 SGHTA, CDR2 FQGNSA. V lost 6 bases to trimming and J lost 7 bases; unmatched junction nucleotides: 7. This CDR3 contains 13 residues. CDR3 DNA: TGTGCCAGCAGGCCGGGGGGGGCTGTGACCCAGTACTTC. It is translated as CASRPGGAVTQYF.

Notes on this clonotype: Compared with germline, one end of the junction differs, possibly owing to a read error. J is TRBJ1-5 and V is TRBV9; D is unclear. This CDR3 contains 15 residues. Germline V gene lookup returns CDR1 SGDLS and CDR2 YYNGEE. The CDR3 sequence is CASSLGRPLNQPQHF. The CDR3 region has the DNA TGCGCCAGCAGCCTTGGCCGACCCCTTAATCAGCCCCAGCATTTT.

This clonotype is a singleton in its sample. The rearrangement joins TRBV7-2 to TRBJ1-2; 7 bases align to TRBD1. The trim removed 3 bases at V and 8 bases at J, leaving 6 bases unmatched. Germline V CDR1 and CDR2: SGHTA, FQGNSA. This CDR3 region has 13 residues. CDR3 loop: CASSLDRPTGYTF. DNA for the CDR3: TGTGCCAGCAGCTTGGACAGGCCGACGGGCTACACCTTC.

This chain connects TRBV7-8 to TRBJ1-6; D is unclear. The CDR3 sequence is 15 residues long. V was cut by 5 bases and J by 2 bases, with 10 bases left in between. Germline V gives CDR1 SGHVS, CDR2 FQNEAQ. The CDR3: CASSAGSTYNSPLHF. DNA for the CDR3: TGTGCCAGCAGCGCCGGGAGTACCTATAATTCACCCCTCCACTTT.

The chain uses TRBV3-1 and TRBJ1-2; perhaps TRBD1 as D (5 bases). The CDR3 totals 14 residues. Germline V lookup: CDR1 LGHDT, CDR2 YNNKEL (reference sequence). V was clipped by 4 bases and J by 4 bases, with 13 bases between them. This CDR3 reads CASSPRRVGYGYTF. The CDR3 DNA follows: TGTGCCAGCAGCCCCCGCAGGGTTGGCTATGGCTACACCTTC.

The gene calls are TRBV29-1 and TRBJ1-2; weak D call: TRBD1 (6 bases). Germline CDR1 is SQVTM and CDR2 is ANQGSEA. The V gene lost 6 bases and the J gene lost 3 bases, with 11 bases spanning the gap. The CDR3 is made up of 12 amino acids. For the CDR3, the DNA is TGCAGCGTCGGGGGCTGGGACTATGGCTACACCTTC. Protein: CSVGGWDYGYTF.

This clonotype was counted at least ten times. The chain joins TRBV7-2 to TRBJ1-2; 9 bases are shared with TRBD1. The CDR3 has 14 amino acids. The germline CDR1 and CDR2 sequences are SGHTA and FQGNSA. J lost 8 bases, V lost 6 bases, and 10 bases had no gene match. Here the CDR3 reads CASSPLGTGSGYTF. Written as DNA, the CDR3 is TGTGCCAGCAGTCCCTTAGGGACAGGGAGCGGCTACACCTTC.

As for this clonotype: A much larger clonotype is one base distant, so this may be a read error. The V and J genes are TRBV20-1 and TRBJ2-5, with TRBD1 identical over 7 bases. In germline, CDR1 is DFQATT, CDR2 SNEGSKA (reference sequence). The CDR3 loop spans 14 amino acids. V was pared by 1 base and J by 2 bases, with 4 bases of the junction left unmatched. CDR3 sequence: CSARGSRGQETQYF. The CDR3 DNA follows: TGCAGTGCTAGAGGGTCCAGGGGGCAAGAGACCCAGTACTTC.

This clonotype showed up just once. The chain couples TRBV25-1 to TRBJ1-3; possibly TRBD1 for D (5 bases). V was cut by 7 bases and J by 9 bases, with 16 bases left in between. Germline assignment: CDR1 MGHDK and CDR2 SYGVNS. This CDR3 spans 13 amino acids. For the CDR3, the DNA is TGTGCCAGCACACCGACCAGGGCGAGCACCATATATTTT. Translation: CASTPTRASTIYF.

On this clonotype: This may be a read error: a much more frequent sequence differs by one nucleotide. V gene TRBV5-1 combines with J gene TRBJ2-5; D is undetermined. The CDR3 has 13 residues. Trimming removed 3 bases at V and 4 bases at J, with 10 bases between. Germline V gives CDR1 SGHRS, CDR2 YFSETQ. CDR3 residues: CASSSQKLETQYF. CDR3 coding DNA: TGCGCCAGCAGCTCACAAAAACTAGAGACCCAGTACTTC.

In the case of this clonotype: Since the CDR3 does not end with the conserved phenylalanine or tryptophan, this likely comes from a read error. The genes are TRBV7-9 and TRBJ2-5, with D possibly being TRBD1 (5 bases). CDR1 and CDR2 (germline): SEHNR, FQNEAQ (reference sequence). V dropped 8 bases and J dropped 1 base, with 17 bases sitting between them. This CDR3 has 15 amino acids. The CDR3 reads CASRPTVDVQETQYV. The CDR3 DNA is TGTGCCAGCCGACCGACAGTGGACGTCCAAGAGACCCAGTACGTC.

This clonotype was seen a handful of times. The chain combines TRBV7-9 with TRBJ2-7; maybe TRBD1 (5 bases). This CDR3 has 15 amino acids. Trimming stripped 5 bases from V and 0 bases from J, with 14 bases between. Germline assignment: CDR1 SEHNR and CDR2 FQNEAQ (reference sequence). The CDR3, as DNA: TGTGCCAGCAGCCAAGATCCTAGGGGCTCCTACGAGCAGTACTTC. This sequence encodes CASSQDPRGSYEQYF.